The 24 T cell receptor beta chains below were found in one sample sequenced in a study of shared clonotypes between healthy human individuals. This table comes from immunoSEQ multiplex PCR, and its TCRdb copy is limited to in-frame clones, with some not included. Here the sample spans 2 million to 3 million clones, roughly nine tenths being singletons. Sequenced input: naive CD4+ T cells sorted from blood. The subset: CD45RA+ positively selected. These receptors were collected from a man aged 18 to 29 in good health.

The chain employs TRBV6-1 and TRBJ2-2; tentatively, D is TRBD1 (5 bases). CDR3 size: 14 residues. The V gene lost 6 bases and the J gene lost 4 bases, with 12 bases spanning the gap. Germline CDR1 reads MNHNS; CDR2 reads SASEGT. This CDR3 is CASRPDSLTGELFF. The CDR3 DNA reads as TGTGCCAGCAGACCCGACAGCCTCACCGGGGAGCTGTTTTTT.

This sequence joins TRBV7-2 and TRBJ2-1, with 9 bases matching TRBD2. With V trimmed by 0 bases and J by 12 bases, 12 bases remained unmatched. CDR1 and CDR2 (germline): SGHTA, FQGNSA. This CDR3 has 16 residues. The CDR3 sequence is CASSLAPGTSTASQFF. The CDR3 region has the DNA TGTGCCAGCAGCTTAGCGCCGGGGACTAGCACCGCATCGCAGTTCTTC.

This clone was found a few times. The chain recombines TRBV6-1 with TRBJ1-5, with no clear D. Germline V gives CDR1 MNHNS, CDR2 SASEGT. The CDR3 extends over 15 amino acids. V lost 2 bases and J lost 5, with 13 bases in between. CDR3 sequence reads: CASSENPLSYQPQHF. In DNA form, the CDR3 reads TGTGCCAGCAGTGAAAATCCCCTGTCTTATCAGCCCCAGCATTTT.

To note about this clone: Other nucleotide sequences in the sample specify the same CDR3. The genes are TRBV18 and TRBJ2-7; TRBD2 is a possible D gene (6 bases). Trimming left V 2 bases short and J 5 bases short, with 7 bases between. CDR3 length equals 12 residues. Germline values: CDR1 KGHSH, CDR2 LQKENI. Written as DNA, the CDR3 is TGTGCCAGCTCACCAGGAGGGGACGAGCAGTACTTC. Protein: CASSPGGDEQYF.

V usage is TRBV13 and J usage is TRBJ2-1; 11 nucleotides agree with TRBD2. In germline, CDR1 is PRHDT, CDR2 FYEKMQ (reference sequence). J gave up 8 bases and V 5 bases, and 14 bases lay outside the gene matches. This CDR3 spans 17 amino acids. CDR3 nucleotide sequence: TGTGCCAGCAGCCGGCCCCTTTTAGCGGGAGGGCCCGATGAGCAGTTCTTC. It encodes CASSRPLLAGGPDEQFF.

The chain's CDR3 is CASRSSGRRDEQFF. The DNA of the CDR3 is TGTGCCAGCAGATCTAGCGGGAGGCGGGATGAGCAGTTCTTC. This chain connects TRBV6-5 to TRBJ2-1, with TRBD2 matching over 11 bases. The CDR3 totals 14 residues. Germline loops: CDR1 MNHEY, CDR2 SVGAGI. Trimming at V came to 6 bases and at J to 8 bases, leaving 6 bases not matched to a gene.

The chain joins TRBV5-1 to TRBJ2-5, with D unresolved. Looked up from germline, CDR1 is SGHRS and CDR2 is YFSETQ. The V gene lost 0 bases and the J gene lost 2 bases, with 11 bases spanning the gap. The CDR3 is 15 amino acids. CDR3 residues: CASSLGFEQQETQYF. Here the CDR3 DNA reads TGCGCCAGCAGCTTGGGATTCGAACAGCAAGAGACCCAGTACTTC.

The V gene is TRBV7-2, the J gene TRBJ2-3, with no clear D. Trimming removed 6 bases at V and 6 bases at J, with 10 bases between. Looked up from germline, CDR1 is SGHTA and CDR2 is FQGNSA. This CDR3 comprises 12 residues. The CDR3 is CASRPSGDTQYF. Here the CDR3 DNA reads TGTGCCAGCAGACCTTCCGGGGATACGCAGTATTTT.

The V gene is TRBV4-3, the J gene TRBJ2-1; D uncertain. Per the germline V gene, CDR1 is LGHNA and CDR2 is YSLEER. The CDR3 covers 16 residues. Between the trimmed V and J ends, which lost 0 bases and 0 bases, there was a span of 9 bases. The chain's CDR3 is CASSQDSGPSYNEQFF. The CDR3 nucleotides read TGCGCCAGCAGCCAAGATTCCGGGCCCTCCTACAATGAGCAGTTCTTC.

The V call is TRBV13, the J call TRBJ2-2; TRBD2 agrees at 11 bases. CDR1 PRHDT and CDR2 FYEKMQ come from the germline V gene (reference sequence). The CDR3 runs to 17 residues. J gave up 5 bases and V 8 bases, and 13 bases lay outside the gene matches. CDR3: CASRPGLAGGRTGELFF. DNA of the CDR3: TGTGCCAGCCGCCCCGGGCTAGCGGGGGGACGGACCGGGGAGCTGTTTTTT. Together with reference TRBV13 and TRBJ2-2, the CDR3 gives the full variable domain: AAGVIQSPRHLIKEKRETATLKCYPIPRHDTVYWYQQGPGQDPQFLISFYEKMQSDKGSIPDRFSAQQFSDYHSELNMSSLELGDSALYFCASRPGLAGGRTGELFFGEGSRLTVL.

This clone was detected once. The V and J genes are TRBV14 and TRBJ1-3; D unclear. The CDR3 has 14 amino acids. With 0 bases removed from V and 5 bases from J, the gap between germline ends came to 8 bases. Germline values: CDR1 SGHDN, CDR2 FVKESK. CDR3 residues: CASSQDTVRNTIYF. CDR3 bases: TGTGCCAGCAGCCAAGATACTGTTCGAAACACCATATATTTT.

The chain carries TRBV2 and TRBJ2-5; D tentatively reads TRBD1 or TRBD2 (6 bases each). Trimming removed 3 bases from V and 5 bases from J, with 13 bases in between. CDR1 is SNHLY and CDR2 is FYNNEI in the germline V gene. The CDR3 spans 14 residues. CDR3 residues: CASSDWGAQETQYF. The CDR3 DNA sequence: TGTGCCAGCAGTGACTGGGGGGCCCAGGAGACCCAGTACTTC.

The chain uses TRBV7-2 and TRBJ2-3; 12 nucleotides align to TRBD2. The CDR3 is 16 residues long. Germline V gene data show CDR1 as SGHTA and CDR2 as FQGNSA. V gave up 2 bases and J gave up 6 bases; unmatched junction bases: 6. CDR3 bases: TGTGCCAGCAGCTTAATACAGGGACTAGCGGGCGATACGCAGTATTTT. It specifies CASSLIQGLAGDTQYF.

On this clone: Other DNA variants within this sample encode the same CDR3. The gene calls are TRBV5-1 and TRBJ1-1; D might be TRBD1 (5 bases). CDR1 is SGHRS, CDR2 YFSETQ, per germline. With 1 base removed from V and 1 base from J, the gap between germline ends came to 8 bases. The CDR3 consists of 14 residues. CDR3: CASSLRGQNTEAFF. CDR3 nucleotides: TGCGCCAGCAGCTTGAGGGGCCAGAACACTGAAGCTTTCTTT.

This chain joins TRBV7-8 and TRBJ1-6; D remains ambiguous. Germline CDR1 reads SGHVS; CDR2 reads FQNEAQ. This CDR3 has 14 residues. The V and J ends lost 4 bases and 5 bases respectively, with 9 bases between them. CDR3 coding DNA: TGTGCCAGCAGCTCCGGACTGAATAATTCACCCCTCCACTTT. As protein: CASSSGLNNSPLHF. Filled out from reference TRBV7-8 and TRBJ1-6, the complete variable domain reads GAGVSQSPRYKVAKRGQDVALRCDPISGHVSLFWYQQALGQGPEFLTYFQNEAQLDKSGLPSDRFFAERPEGSVSTLKIQRTQQEDSAVYLCASSSGLNNSPLHFGNGTRLTVT.

This sequence joins TRBV19 and TRBJ2-1, with TRBD2 matching 7 bases. V was pared by 7 bases and J by 1 base, with 10 bases of the junction left unmatched. This CDR3 contains 16 residues. The germline V gene has CDR1 LNHDA and CDR2 SQIVND (reference sequence). CDR3 coding DNA: TGTGCCAGTACCATCGGGGGGAGTGCATCCTACAATGAGCAGTTCTTC. Translated: CASTIGGSASYNEQFF.

This sequence joins TRBV27 and TRBJ1-6; unclear D gene. The CDR3 has 15 residues. Deletions cut 2 bases from V and 3 bases from J, with 8 bases between. CDR1 and CDR2 (germline): MNHEY, SMNVEV (reference sequence). CDR3: CASSLDVRYNSPLHF. Here the CDR3 DNA reads TGTGCCAGCAGTTTAGACGTCCGCTATAATTCACCCCTCCACTTT.

The rearrangement uses TRBV27 and TRBJ2-1; D may be TRBD1 (5 bases). The CDR3 is 13 residues long. The germline V and J ends were trimmed by 6 bases and 4 bases, with 10 bases remaining between them. The V gene's germline CDR1 is MNHEY and CDR2 SMNVEV (reference sequence). CDR3: CASRDSMYNEQFF. The CDR3 nucleotides are TGTGCCAGCAGAGACAGTATGTACAATGAGCAGTTCTTC.

As concerns this clone: The junction departs from the called germline gene at one end, perhaps through a read error. Within the sample, other DNA sequences also encode this same CDR3. The chain employs TRBV7-7 and TRBJ2-1; TRBD1 aligns across 9 bases. The CDR3 totals 15 residues. The germline gives CDR1 SSHAT, CDR2 FNYEAQ (reference sequence). The CDR3 DNA is TGTGCTAGCAGCCCAGGACAGGGGTCCTACAATGAGCAGTTCTTC. It codes for CASSPGQGSYNEQFF.

There are a few counts of this clone. In the same sample, other DNA sequences code for this CDR3. The rearrangement uses TRBV6-5 and TRBJ1-1; D gene unclear. Germline CDR1 and CDR2: MNHEY and SVGAGI. The CDR3 consists of 11 residues. With 3 bases removed from V and 6 bases from J, the gap between germline ends came to 5 bases. The CDR3: CASSYRSEAFF. CDR3 bases: TGTGCCAGCAGTTATAGATCTGAAGCTTTCTTT.

The rearrangement joins TRBV7-2 to TRBJ2-7, with a possible D match to TRBD2 (6 bases). V was cut by 1 base and J by 2 bases, with 12 bases left in between. CDR3 size: 15 residues. From germline, CDR1 is SGHTA and CDR2 FQGNSA. CDR3 amino acids: CASSLGQGGTYEQYF. The DNA for the CDR3 is TGTGCCAGCAGCTTAGGGCAGGGAGGAACCTACGAGCAGTACTTC. The full variable domain, with the rest looked up from reference TRBV7-2 and TRBJ2-7, is GAGVSQSPSNKVTEKGKDVELRCDPISGHTALYWYRQSLGQGLEFLIYFQGNSAPDKSGLPSDRFSAERTGGSVSTLTIQRTQQEDSAVYLCASSLGQGGTYEQYFGPGTRLTVT.

CDR3 sequence: CASRQGSSEQFF. CDR3 DNA: TGTGCCAGCAGACAGGGAAGTTCTGAGCAGTTCTTC. V and J are TRBV6-5 and TRBJ2-1, with D perhaps matching TRBD1 (6 bases). V was pared by 6 bases and J by 9 bases, with 12 bases between. The V gene's germline CDR1 is MNHEY and CDR2 SVGAGI. The CDR3 consists of 12 residues.

The J gene is TRBJ2-5, the V gene TRBV7-8; 8 nucleotides match TRBD2. This CDR3 has 18 residues. The germline CDR1 and CDR2 sequences are SGHVS and FQNEAQ. Trimming cost V 2 bases and J 3 bases; bases outside gene matches: 14. Written as DNA, the CDR3 is TGTGCCAGCAGCTTAAAGGTTGTGCGCGGGAGGACGGAAGAGACCCAGTACTTC. Translation gives CASSLKVVRGRTEETQYF.

This clone came up a few times. The rearrangement links TRBV7-9 to TRBJ1-6; no firm D call. Per the germline V gene, CDR1 is SEHNR and CDR2 is FQNEAQ (reference sequence). The CDR3 is made up of 15 amino acids. With 5 bases removed from V and 10 bases from J, the gap between germline ends came to 18 bases. The CDR3 region has the DNA TGTGCCAGCAGCCCGCACCAGGCTCAGAGGTCACCCCTCCACTTT. The encoded protein is CASSPHQAQRSPLHF.